These T cell receptor beta chains were read from a single sample in a study of T cells in tumors after PD-1 blockade. Sequenced by immunoSEQ multiplex PCR; TCRdb stores in-frame clones only, minus some. The table shows under 75,000 clones, with roughly 70% occurring only once. This specimen consisted of PBMCs, obtained after anti-PD-1 treatment. All receptors derive from a human donor with basal cell carcinoma. Each CDR3 is given with its conserved first and last residue. The D gene is left open where the match is weak. Clone size is given for some rows only: seen once, a few or many times, or a class if the clone is expanded.

>TRBJ2-7|.|.|TRBV7-8
CASSPLRGGLIYEQYF
TGTGCCAGCAGCCCGCTGAGGGGGGGCCTTATCTACGAGCAGTACTTC
>TRBJ1-4|.|.|TRBV28
CASSPHRSEKLFF
TGTGCCAGCAGCCCCCACCGCTCGGAAAAACTGTTTTTT
>TRBJ2-7|TRBD2|few|TRBV9
CASSVAAGGLREQYF
TGTGCCAGCAGCGTAGCAGCGGGGGGGTTGCGCGAGCAGTACTTC
>TRBJ1-1|.|.|TRBV4-1
CASSTRGDVVRTEAFF
TGCGCCAGCAGCACCCGGGGTGACGTGGTGAGGACTGAAGCTTTCTTT
>TRBJ2-5|TRBD1|.|TRBV5-4
CASSLGGTGEAETQYF
TGTGCCAGCAGCTTGGGAGGGACAGGGGAAGCGGAGACCCAGTACTTC
>TRBJ2-5|.|few|TRBV29-1
CSVEDGFYQETQYF
TGCAGCGTTGAAGATGGCTTCTATCAAGAGACCCAGTACTTC
>TRBJ2-2|TRBD2|.|TRBV5-1
CASGTGLAGAYTGELFF
TGCGCCAGCGGAACCGGACTAGCGGGGGCTTACACCGGGGAGCTGTTTTTT
>TRBJ1-2|.|.|TRBV6-5
CASSSPGGYGYTF
TGTGCCAGCAGTTCTCCGGGGGGGTATGGCTACACCTTC
>TRBJ1-5|.|few|TRBV30
CAWSVRAGSNQPQHF
TGTGCCTGGAGTGTACGGGCAGGGAGCAATCAGCCCCAGCATTTT
>TRBJ2-3|TRBD1|.|TRBV18
CASSPGTGGRTDTQYF
TGTGCCAGCTCACCAGGTACAGGGGGCCGCACAGATACGCAGTATTTT
>TRBJ2-1|TRBD1|once|TRBV2
CASSGGTGNEQFF
TGTGCCAGCAGTGGGGGGACAGGGAATGAGCAGTTCTTC
>TRBJ2-3|TRBD1|.|TRBV5-1
CASSLAGQGTDTQYF
TGCGCCAGCAGCTTGGCCGGACAGGGGACCGATACGCAGTATTTT
>TRBJ2-5|TRBD2|.|TRBV10-3
CAIKGGGAQETQYF
TGTGCCATCAAGGGCGGGGGGGCCCAAGAGACCCAGTACTTC
>TRBJ1-1|.|.|TRBV21-1
CASSKELDSLNTEAFF
TGTGCCAGCAGCAAAGAATTAGACAGTCTGAACACTGAAGCTTTCTTT
>TRBJ2-7|.|few|TRBV7-9
CASSRRDRNYEQYF
TGTGCCAGCAGCCGACGGGACCGGAACTACGAGCAGTACTTC
>TRBJ2-7|.|.|TRBV5-1
CASSQGGAASYEQYF
TGCGCCAGCAGCCAGGGGGGGGCAGCCTCCTACGAGCAGTACTTC
>TRBJ2-1|TRBD2|.|TRBV30
CGGGLSSYNEQFF
TGTGGGGGGGGACTGAGCTCCTACAATGAGCAGTTCTTC
>TRBJ1-4|.|.|TRBV5-1
CASSAAGTRGEKLFF
TGCGCCAGCAGCGCGGCCGGGACCCGCGGTGAAAAACTGTTTTTT
>TRBJ1-1|TRBD1|.|TRBV7-2
CASSLLGQGNTEAFF
TGTGCCAGCAGCTTGTTGGGACAGGGGAACACTGAAGCTTTCTTT
>TRBJ2-1|TRBD1|.|TRBV24-1
CATSEGTEIYNEQFF
TGTGCCACCAGTGAAGGGACAGAGATATACAATGAGCAGTTCTTC
>TRBJ2-5|TRBD2|.|TRBV7-2
CASSLRGTSQETQYF
TGTGCCAGCAGCTTGAGGGGGACTAGTCAAGAGACCCAGTACTTC
>TRBJ2-1|TRBD1|.|TRBV6-5
CASNSDRAGYNEQFF
TGTGCCAGCAACTCCGACAGGGCCGGATACAATGAGCAGTTCTTC
>TRBJ1-2|.|.|TRBV29-1
CSVELAGTGYTF
TGCAGCGTTGAACTGGCAGGGACGGGCTACACCTTC
>TRBJ1-1|.|.|TRBV12-5
CASGLTGRDEAFF
TGTGCTAGTGGTTTGACTGGACGGGATGAAGCTTTCTTT
>TRBJ2-2|.|once|TRBV5-1
CASVPNTGELFF
TGCGCCAGCGTCCCCAACACCGGGGAGCTGTTTTTT
>TRBJ2-7|.|.|TRBV6-5
CASTADRRTYEQYF
TGTGCCAGCACGGCGGATAGAAGAACCTACGAGCAGTACTTC
>TRBJ1-5|.|.|TRBV7-9
CASSLGWSNQPQHF
TGTGCCAGCAGCTTAGGGTGGAGCAATCAGCCCCAGCATTTT
>TRBJ2-1|.|once|TRBV7-9
CASSPPGTNLEQFF
TGTGCCAGCAGCCCGCCTGGGACAAACCTTGAGCAGTTCTTC
>TRBJ2-3|TRBD2|.|TRBV6-1
CASSERRRGVGTDTQYF
TGTGCCAGCAGTGAAAGGCGACGGGGGGTGGGCACAGATACGCAGTATTTT
>TRBJ2-5|.|.|TRBV28
CASSSPQGGGQETQYF
TGTGCCAGCAGTTCCCCCCAAGGGGGGGGCCAAGAGACCCAGTACTTC
>TRBJ1-6|.|.|TRBV5-1
CASSSSVDNSPLHF
TGCGCCAGCAGCTCGAGTGTCGATAATTCACCCCTCCACTTT
>TRBJ2-5|TRBD2|.|TRBV28
CASSLPGLVVETQYF
TGTGCCAGCAGTCTCCCGGGACTAGTTGTAGAGACCCAGTACTTC
>TRBJ1-1|TRBD1|.|TRBV2
CASRNGTGGTEAFF
TGTGCCAGCAGAAATGGGACAGGGGGCACTGAAGCTTTCTTT
>TRBJ1-1|.|.|TRBV30
CAWRGRQNLNTEAFF
TGTGCCTGGAGGGGGCGACAGAACTTGAACACTGAAGCTTTCTTT
>TRBJ2-7|.|.|TRBV6-5
CASRRDYEQYF
TGTGCCAGCAGAAGGGACTACGAGCAGTACTTC
>TRBJ2-1|TRBD1|few|TRBV19
CASSIAGQGANEQFF
TGTGCCAGTAGTATAGCAGGACAGGGGGCCAATGAGCAGTTCTTC
>TRBJ1-5|.|.|TRBV10-1
CASSESPWGQPQHF
TGCGCCAGCAGTGAGTCGCCTTGGGGGCAGCCCCAGCATTTT
>TRBJ1-1|.|.|TRBV10-3
CAIRTTGEAFF
TGTGCCATCAGGACCACAGGTGAAGCTTTCTTT
>TRBJ2-1|.|.|TRBV10-3
CAISLQGGNEQFF
TGTGCCATCAGTCTTCAGGGGGGGAATGAGCAGTTCTTC
>TRBJ2-1|TRBD2|once|TRBV7-6
CASSLPGLGGEQFF
TGTGCCAGCAGCTTACCGGGACTAGGGGGTGAGCAGTTCTTC
>TRBJ2-1|.|.|TRBV5-6
CASNPRSSYNEQFF
TGTGCCAGCAACCCTCGAAGCTCCTACAATGAGCAGTTCTTC
>TRBJ2-5|.|.|TRBV6-6
CASTRQGGSETQYF
TGTGCCAGCACTAGGCAGGGAGGATCGGAGACCCAGTACTTC
>TRBJ1-5|.|.|TRBV5-1
CASSLEGNFRQPQHF
TGCGCCAGCAGCTTGGAGGGGAACTTTCGACAGCCCCAGCATTTT
>TRBJ2-1|.|few|TRBV6-5
CASTQPGSRNEQFF
TGTGCCAGCACCCAACCAGGGTCTAGGAATGAGCAGTTCTTC
>TRBJ1-1|.|.|TRBV5-1
CASRLMKGTEAFF
TGCGCCAGCAGGTTGATGAAGGGCACTGAAGCTTTCTTT
>TRBJ1-1|TRBD1|.|TRBV7-2
CASSLMGQGYAEAFF
TGTGCCAGCAGCTTAATGGGACAGGGTTATGCTGAAGCTTTCTTT
>TRBJ1-2|.|.|TRBV6-1
CASSEAGPRGYTF
TGTGCCAGCAGTGAAGCGGGGCCCCGCGGCTACACCTTC
>TRBJ1-4|.|.|TRBV27
CASSLRSTTNEKLFF
TGTGCCAGCAGTCTCCGATCCACAACTAATGAAAAACTGTTTTTT
>TRBJ2-3|.|.|TRBV6-4
CASRRGSGQITDTQYF
TGTGCCAGCAGACGAGGGAGCGGACAAATCACAGATACGCAGTATTTT
>TRBJ2-7|TRBD1|.|TRBV27
CATSRAGGSYEQYF
TGTGCCACCTCCCGGGCAGGGGGTTCCTACGAGCAGTACTTC
>TRBJ2-6|TRBD2|few|TRBV6-5
CATGLADSGANVLTF
TGTGCCACCGGACTAGCGGACTCTGGGGCCAACGTCCTGACTTTC
>TRBJ1-2|.|.|TRBV3-1/TRBV3-2
CASSQNVDYGYTF
TGTGCCAGCAGCCAAAATGTCGACTATGGCTACACCTTC
>TRBJ2-6|.|.|TRBV7-9
CASSFTENSGANVLTF
TGTGCCAGCAGCTTCACAGAGAACTCTGGGGCCAACGTCCTGACTTTC
>TRBJ2-1|TRBD2|.|TRBV5-1
CASSESSGGAYNEQFF
TGCGCCAGCAGCGAATCTAGCGGCGGGGCCTACAATGAGCAGTTCTTC
>TRBJ1-2|.|.|TRBV19
CASSIGLIAGQDYGYTF
TGTGCCAGTAGTATAGGTCTGATCGCAGGGCAGGACTATGGCTACACCTTC
>TRBJ2-1|.|.|TRBV19
CASRPRGRGSYNEQFF
TGTGCCAGTAGGCCCCGGGGGCGGGGTTCCTACAATGAGCAGTTCTTC
>TRBJ1-1|.|.|TRBV5-1
CASHLSQRNTEAFF
TGCGCCAGTCACCTTTCTCAGAGGAACACTGAAGCTTTCTTT
>TRBJ2-2|.|.|TRBV3-1/TRBV3-2
CASSHSRVAGELFF
TGTGCCAGCAGCCACTCCAGGGTAGCCGGGGAGCTGTTTTTT